Shown below are 22 T cell receptor beta chains from a single sample sequenced in a study of blood T cell repertoires in COVID-19. Libraries were prepared by immunoSEQ multiplex PCR; TCRdb keeps only in-frame clonotypes and omits some of them. There are roughly 150,000 clones in the sample; around 88% occur only once, and more than 5% lies in the top ten. Material for sequencing was peripheral blood. The receptors shown here come from a human donor in a cohort sampled during active COVID-19.

The sample holds one count of this clone. The rearrangement links TRBV6-5 to TRBJ1-4, with 8 bases matching TRBD1. The CDR3 length is 15 residues. V lost 2 bases, J lost 4 bases, and 3 bases stayed unmatched. Per germline, CDR1 MNHEY and CDR2 SVGAGI. The CDR3: CASSYQGASNEKLFF. The CDR3 bases are TGTGCCAGCAGTTACCAGGGGGCGAGTAATGAAAAACTGTTTTTT.

This clone was recorded a few times. The V gene is TRBV10-3, the J gene TRBJ2-7, with D unresolved. CDR3 size: 12 residues. V shed 0 bases and J shed 6 bases, with 6 bases lying between them. The germline CDR1 and CDR2 sequences are ENHRY and SYGVKD. The CDR3 coding sequence is TGTGCCATCAGTGAGTCCCTATCCGAGCAGTACTTC. It specifies CAISESLSEQYF.

The chain uses TRBV11-2 and TRBJ2-2, with D hard to call. Trimming stripped 7 bases from V and 0 bases from J, with 9 bases between. This CDR3 has 14 residues. Germline V gives CDR1 SGHAT, CDR2 FQNNGV. The CDR3 loop is CASTFPSNTGELFF. The CDR3 coding sequence is TGTGCCAGCACCTTCCCCTCGAACACCGGGGAGCTGTTTTTT.

The rearrangement joins TRBV13 to TRBJ2-1; possible D gene TRBD1, 6 bases. This CDR3 has 13 amino acids. V lost 5 bases and J lost 7, with 12 bases in between. The V gene's germline CDR1 is PRHDT and CDR2 FYEKMQ (reference sequence). CDR3 in DNA: TGTGCCAGCAGCAGTAGGGGGTATAATGAGCAGTTCTTC. Protein: CASSSRGYNEQFF.

This rearrangement joins TRBV10-3 to TRBJ1-2; D is possibly TRBD1 (5 bases). Per germline, CDR1 ENHRY and CDR2 SYGVKD. The V end lost 2 bases, the J end lost 4 bases, and 11 bases lay between the germline ends. The CDR3 extends over 14 amino acids. The CDR3 here is CAISEPRTPYGYTF. CDR3 sequence (DNA): TGTGCCATCAGTGAGCCCCGGACACCCTATGGCTACACCTTC.

The genes are TRBV7-2 and TRBJ2-1; the match to TRBD2 covers 15 bases. CDR1 SGHTA and CDR2 FQGNSA come from the germline V gene. V gave up 1 base and J gave up 8 bases; unmatched junction bases: 3. This CDR3 is built from 16 residues. Written as DNA, the CDR3 is TGTGCCAGCAGCTTAGGGACTAGCGGGGGGGTTTATGAGCAGTTCTTC. Translation: CASSLGTSGGVYEQFF.

The chain carries TRBV9 and TRBJ2-1, with D maybe TRBD1 (5 bases). This CDR3 spans 16 amino acids. The V end was cut by 0 bases, the J end by 6 bases, with 16 bases between. Per the germline V gene, CDR1 is SGDLS and CDR2 is YYNGEE. In nucleotides, the CDR3 is TGTGCCAGCAGCGTAGAGGTAGGGGTCCAGGGCAATGAGCAGTTCTTC. Encoded protein: CASSVEVGVQGNEQFF. Full variable domain (rest looked up from reference TRBV9 and TRBJ2-1): DSGVTQTPKHLITATGQRVTLRCSPRSGDLSVYWYQQSLDQGLQFLIQYYNGEERAKGNILERFSAQQFPDLHSELNLSSLELGDSALYFCASSVEVGVQGNEQFFGPGTRLTVL.

V is TRBV5-6 and J is TRBJ2-1, with 10 bases aligning to TRBD1. This CDR3 is 15 amino acids long. The germline V gene encodes CDR1 SGHDT and CDR2 YYEEEE. After removal of 3 bases from V and 7 bases from J, the junction contained 7 bases not matched to a gene. In DNA form, the CDR3 reads TGTGCCAGCAGCTCGACAGGGGGCGCTTTGAATGAGCAGTTCTTC. Amino acids: CASSSTGGALNEQFF.

This clone was observed a few times. The DNA is left out, because the CDR3 cannot be placed on it with certainty; the CDR3 is given as TCRdb lists it. The rearrangement links TRBV6-2 or TRBV6-3 to TRBJ2-2; TRBD2, the table's D call, lacks a check against the DNA. The CDR3 extends over 13 residues, inclusive of both ends. The germline V gene has CDR1 MNHEY and CDR2 SVGEGT. The CDR3 here is CASSSSFAGELFF.

This chain links TRBV7-3 with TRBJ2-1, with a tentative D call TRBD1 (6 bases). The CDR3 covers 17 residues. Germline lookup yields CDR1 SGHTA and CDR2 FQGTGA. The V gene lost 1 base and the J gene lost 9 bases, with 22 bases spanning the gap. The CDR3 protein is CASSLNSMGAQSSEQFF. The CDR3 DNA is TGTGCCAGCAGCTTAAACAGTATGGGGGCCCAATCAAGTGAGCAGTTCTTC.

V is TRBV5-4 and J is TRBJ1-4; unclear D gene. Trimming removed 4 bases at V and 8 bases at J, with 12 bases between. Germline assignment: CDR1 SGHNT and CDR2 YYREEE (reference sequence). The CDR3 has 13 amino acids. The CDR3 nucleotides read TGTGCCAGCAGCGCCTACGGGAGCGAAAAACTGTTTTTT. Its translation: CASSAYGSEKLFF.

The chain joins TRBV19 to TRBJ1-5, with TRBD1 as a possible D gene (5 bases). The CDR3 is 15 amino acids. Trimming took 7 bases from V and 1 from J, leaving 14 bases between them. Germline V gene lookup returns CDR1 LNHDA and CDR2 SQIVND (reference sequence). The chain's CDR3 is CASTSQGGSNQPQHF. In nucleotides, the CDR3 is TGTGCCAGTACCTCTCAGGGAGGGAGCAATCAGCCCCAGCATTTT. Filled out from reference TRBV19 and TRBJ1-5, the complete variable domain reads DGGITQSPKYLFRKEGQNVTLSCEQNLNHDAMYWYRQDPGQGLRLIYYSQIVNDFQKGDIAEGYSVSREKKESFPLTVTSAQKNPTAFYLCASTSQGGSNQPQHFGDGTRLSIL.

The rearrangement links TRBV10-3 to TRBJ1-1, with D maybe TRBD1 (5 bases). This CDR3 has 13 amino acids. Germline V CDR1 and CDR2: ENHRY, SYGVKD. Deletions cut 6 bases from V and 5 bases from J, with 13 bases between. The chain's CDR3 is CAIRTVPDTEAFF. CDR3 bases: TGTGCCATCAGGACAGTCCCGGATACTGAAGCTTTCTTT.

The V gene is TRBV11-2, the J gene TRBJ2-5; D call uncertain. The CDR3 runs to 14 residues. CDR1 is SGHAT and CDR2 is FQNNGV in the germline V gene. V was pared by 1 base and J by 5 bases, with 11 bases between. The CDR3 bases are TGTGCCAGCAGCTTAGGTCGGGTCGGGGAGACCCAGTACTTC. Translating it yields CASSLGRVGETQYF.

The chain joins TRBV19 to TRBJ1-4, with 10 bases lining up with TRBD1. This CDR3 has 15 residues. Unmatched junction bases numbered 5, after V lost 5 bases and J lost 5 bases. CDR1 is LNHDA, CDR2 SQIVND, per germline (reference sequence). The CDR3 spells CASSPGTGVNEKLFF. CDR3 nucleotide sequence: TGTGCCAGTAGTCCCGGGACAGGGGTAAATGAAAAACTGTTTTTT.

The sample holds one count of this clone. The rearrangement uses TRBV5-1 and TRBJ2-3, with D perhaps TRBD1 (6 bases). V was cut by 4 bases and J by 2 bases, with 14 bases left in between. Germline V gene data show CDR1 as SGHRS and CDR2 as YFSETQ. The CDR3 consists of 15 residues. CDR3 bases: TGCGCCAGCAGCCAATGGACAGACTCCACAGATACGCAGTATTTT. Translating it yields CASSQWTDSTDTQYF.

The rearrangement links TRBV7-2 to TRBJ2-7; weak D call: TRBD2 (5 bases). Germline assignment: CDR1 SGHTA and CDR2 FQGNSA. Trimming took 1 base from V and 8 from J, leaving 18 bases between them. The CDR3 has 15 residues. The CDR3 is CASSLGALARHQQYF. In nucleotides, the CDR3 is TGTGCCAGCAGCTTAGGTGCGCTAGCCCGACATCAGCAGTACTTC.

The V call is TRBV5-1, the J call TRBJ2-7; 7 bases fit TRBD2. V trimming: 2 bases; J trimming: 5 bases; junction bases outside the gene matches: 1. The CDR3 contains 12 residues. The germline gives CDR1 SGHRS, CDR2 YFSETQ. This CDR3 is CASSFGRDEQYF. The CDR3 coding sequence is TGCGCCAGCAGCTTTGGGAGGGACGAGCAGTACTTC.

This clone was counted only a few times. This sequence joins TRBV7-9 and TRBJ2-7; 7 positions match TRBD1. Germline V CDR1 and CDR2: SEHNR, FQNEAQ (reference sequence). This CDR3 has 13 amino acids. V lost 6 bases to trimming and J lost 3 bases; unmatched junction nucleotides: 5. This chain's CDR3 is CASSKYRGYEQYF. CDR3 coding DNA: TGTGCCAGCAGTAAGTACAGGGGCTACGAGCAGTACTTC. Full variable domain (outside the CDR3, taken from reference TRBV7-9 and TRBJ2-7): DTGVSQNPRHKITKRGQNVTFRCDPISEHNRLYWYRQTLGQGPEFLTYFQNEAQLEKSRLLSDRFSAERPKGSFSTLEIQRTEQGDSAMYLCASSKYRGYEQYFGPGTRLTVT.

The rearrangement links TRBV9 to TRBJ1-1; D remains unclear. Between the trimmed V and J ends, which lost 9 bases and 0 bases, there was a span of 12 bases. This CDR3 spans 13 amino acids. In germline, CDR1 is SGDLS, CDR2 YYNGEE. The CDR3 region has the DNA TGTGCCACCCCCGCCCGGTTGAACACTGAAGCTTTCTTT. It yields the protein CATPARLNTEAFF. The variable domain in full, completed from reference TRBV9 and TRBJ1-1, reads DSGVTQTPKHLITATGQRVTLRCSPRSGDLSVYWYQQSLDQGLQFLIQYYNGEERAKGNILERFSAQQFPDLHSELNLSSLELGDSALYFCATPARLNTEAFFGQGTRLTVV.

The chain combines TRBV11-3 with TRBJ2-7; D is unclear. The CDR3 runs 12 residues. The V and J ends lost 5 bases and 1 base respectively, with 6 bases between them. CDR1 and CDR2 from the germline V gene are SGHNT and YENEEA. CDR3 sequence reads: CASSPPSYEQYF. The CDR3 DNA is TGTGCCAGCAGCCCCCCGTCCTACGAGCAGTACTTC.

This clone was detected only once. This rearrangement joins TRBV6-5 to TRBJ1-1; D is unclear. The CDR3 totals 12 residues. V lost 6 bases and J 7 bases, leaving 12 bases between the germline ends. Germline-derived CDR1 and CDR2 are MNHEY and SVGAGI. The CDR3 DNA sequence: TGTGCCAGCAGCTCGACGGGGATTGAAGCTTTCTTT. Its protein is CASSSTGIEAFF.